The clone carrying this T cell receptor (beta chain) was detected many times. Its target is unknown. Trimming removed 2 bases from V and 2 bases from J, with 5 bases in between. CDR1 and CDR2 (germline): KGHDR, SFDVKD. The CDR3 is made up of 13 amino acids. The sample comes from a study of T cells in Graves' hyperthyroidism and ophthalmopathy. Study-level results: Through a model of 13 V-J features, ophthalmopathy was separated from stable hyperthyroidism.

Any patient presenting with uncontrolled infection, other autoimmune disease, pregnancy or lactation was left out. The CDR3 regions of TCR beta were amplified from RNA transcripts. First-round RT-PCR targeting the TCR CDR3 was performed with the HTBI primer set. Using its own MiXCR run on the multiplex PCR reads, TCRdb lists one record per CDR3 protein. Among hundreds of thousands of distinct CDR3 sequences listed, more than 12% were seen once. The chain carries TRBV24-1 and TRBJ1-1; D is undetermined. The sequenced sample was blood. This clonotype was obtained from a woman between 50 and 59 years old with Graves' ophthalmopathy. This CDR3 reads CATSDSVNTEAFF. The CDR3 bases are TGTGCCACCAGTGATTCCGTAAACACTGAAGCTTTCTTT.